This is a list of T cell receptor beta chains from one sample in a study of blood T cell repertoires in COVID-19. TCRdb keeps only in-frame clones here, not all; method: immunoSEQ multiplex PCR. The sample consists of about 200,000 clones, roughly 90% of them appearing once. The sequenced sample consisted of peripheral blood. These receptors originate from a man over 45 with acute or convalescent COVID-19. CDR3s include the opening cysteine and the closing phenylalanine or tryptophan. The D gene is left open where the match is weak. The listing skips clone size in some rows; elsewhere it reads once, few, many or a size class.

.,.,TRBJ1-5,TRBV19,TGTGCCAGTAGTATAGCCCTACGGTGGGGGGTGCGACCCCAGCATTTT,CASSIALRWGVRPQHF
.,once,TRBJ1-1,TRBV27,TGTGCCAGCAGTTTAACCCCGCGGTCTGAAGCTTTCTTT,CASSLTPRSEAFF
TRBD1,few,TRBJ1-1,TRBV3-1/TRBV3-2,TGTGCCAGCAGCCAATGGACAGGGGATACTGAAGCTTTCTTT,CASSQWTGDTEAFF
.,once,TRBJ1-6,TRBV7-9,TGTGCCAGCAGCTCGGGAGCCGGGGAGTCACCCCTCCACTTT,CASSSGAGESPLHF
TRBD2,.,TRBJ2-3,TRBV29-1,TGCAGCGTTGAGGGACTAGCGGGGACAGATACGCAGTATTTT,CSVEGLAGTDTQYF
.,.,TRBJ1-5,TRBV6-2/TRBV6-3,TGTGCCAGCAGTCCCGGGACACGTAGCAATCAGCCCCAGCATTTT,CASSPGTRSNQPQHF
TRBD1,.,TRBJ1-5,TRBV5-1,TGCGCCAGCAGCCCAGACAGGGCCCAGGGTCAGCCCCAGCATTTT,CASSPDRAQGQPQHF
.,.,TRBJ2-3,TRBV11-1,TGTGCCAGCAGCTCCGGACTTTTCACAGATACGCAGTATTTT,CASSSGLFTDTQYF
TRBD1,.,TRBJ2-2,TRBV7-3,TGTGCCAGCAGCTACGGGACAGGGGGGACCGGGGAGCTGTTTTTT,CASSYGTGGTGELFF
TRBD2,.,TRBJ2-1,TRBV7-6,TGTGCCAGCAGCTTAATCGCGCAGGGCGAGGTCGTGGCTAGCGGGAGAAATGAGCAGTTCTTC,CASSLIAQGEVVASGRNEQFF
TRBD1,.,TRBJ1-1,TRBV27,TGTGCCAGCAGTCTAACGACAGGGGGCTTCGCTGAAGCTTTCTTT,CASSLTTGGFAEAFF
.,.,TRBJ2-5,TRBV12-3/TRBV12-4,TGTGCCAGCAGGGCCTCGAATGAAGAGACCCAGTACTTC,CASRASNEETQYF
.,.,TRBJ2-7,TRBV5-1,TGCGCCAGCAGCTTAGCGGGTGGGGGCTACGAGCAGTACTTC,CASSLAGGGYEQYF
.,.,TRBJ1-1,TRBV7-9,TGTGCCAGCAGCTTACTAGGGGCAGAAGCTTTCTTT,CASSLLGAEAFF
.,once,TRBJ1-4,TRBV6-5,TGTGCCAGCAGGGGCATTAATGAAAAACTGTTTTTT,CASRGINEKLFF
.,.,TRBJ2-5,TRBV5-1,TGCGCCAGCAGCTTGCGGGGGGCAGAAGAGACCCAGTACTTC,CASSLRGAEETQYF
.,.,TRBJ1-1,TRBV7-2,TGTGCCAGCAGCTTAGTTTGGGGGGACACTGAAGCTTTCTTT,CASSLVWGDTEAFF
.,.,TRBJ2-5,TRBV29-1,TGCAGCGTTGAACACGGCGGGGTAGGGGATACCCAGTACTTC,CSVEHGGVGDTQYF
.,.,TRBJ1-2,TRBV7-3,TGTGCCAGCAGCTTAACCGGGCCTCAAACGGGAGGCTACACCTTC,CASSLTGPQTGGYTF
TRBD2,.,TRBJ2-5,TRBV7-3,TGTGCCAGCAGCTTAGGGGCTAGCGGGAGACTCGAGACCCAGTACTTC,CASSLGASGRLETQYF
.,.,TRBJ2-3,TRBV3-1/TRBV3-2,TGTGCCAGCAGCTCCCGGGACACCCTCACAGATACGCAGTATTTT,CASSSRDTLTDTQYF
TRBD1,once,TRBJ1-2,TRBV6-6,TGTGCCAGCAGTTACTCGTCAGGGGGCTTCCCTGGCTACACCTTC,CASSYSSGGFPGYTF
.,.,TRBJ2-1,TRBV29-1,TGCAGCGTTGGGGCCAGGGGGGACGAGCAGTTCTTC,CSVGARGDEQFF
TRBD2,.,TRBJ2-1,TRBV27,TGTGCCAGCAGTAAGGGACTAGCCCAGCTGAATGAGCAGTTCTTC,CASSKGLAQLNEQFF
TRBD1,few,TRBJ1-6,TRBV19,TGTGCCAGTATGGGACAGAGCTATAATTCACCCCTCCACTTT,CASMGQSYNSPLHF
TRBD2,.,TRBJ2-3,TRBV4-1,TGCGCCAGCAGCCAAGATCCGGCGGGAGGGCCAAACACAGATACGCAGTATTTT,CASSQDPAGGPNTDTQYF